The 18 T cell receptor beta chains below were found in one sample sequenced in a study of monozygotic twins with inflammatory bowel disease. TCRdb reprocessed the 5' RACE reads and stores each CDR3 protein as one record, lacking DNA. The sample includes roughly 100,000 distinct CDR3 sequences. The sequenced material came from blood. All receptors derive from a human donor with ulcerative colitis or Crohn's disease, or a healthy co-twin of an affected twin (not recorded which).

The chain has TRBV3-1 and TRBJ1-5. The germline V gene has CDR1 LGHDT and CDR2 YNNKEL (reference sequence). The CDR3 has 14 residues. The CDR3 sequence: CASSQDAGNQPQHF.

The chain is built from TRBV19 and TRBJ1-6. CDR1 and CDR2 from the germline V gene are LNHDA and SQIVND (reference sequence). This CDR3 is 15 amino acids long. The CDR3 loop reads CASSRQANYNSPLHF. Complete variable domain (other parts from reference TRBV19 and TRBJ1-6): DGGITQSPKYLFRKEGQNVTLSCEQNLNHDAMYWYRQDPGQGLRLIYYSQIVNDFQKGDIAEGYSVSREKKESFPLTVTSAQKNPTAFYLCASSRQANYNSPLHFGNGTRLTVT.

The rearrangement uses TRBV9 and TRBJ2-2. The CDR3 sequence is 15 residues long. Germline V lookup: CDR1 SGDLS, CDR2 YYNGEE. This CDR3 is CASSETRLNTGELFF. Together with reference TRBV9 and TRBJ2-2, the CDR3 gives the full variable domain: DSGVTQTPKHLITATGQRVTLRCSPRSGDLSVYWYQQSLDQGLQFLIQYYNGEERAKGNILERFSAQQFPDLHSELNLSSLELGDSALYFCASSETRLNTGELFFGEGSRLTVL.

The CDR3 here is CASSQGEDRDMNTEAFF. This chain uses TRBV4-3 with TRBJ1-1; TCRdb designates TRBD1, a call that cannot be tested without DNA. Germline V CDR1 and CDR2: LGHNA, YSLEER. The CDR3 has 17 residues.

The rearrangement links TRBV7-3 to TRBJ1-4; TCRdb proposes TRBD1, but this gene call is untestable without DNA. The CDR3 contains 16 residues. Germline V lookup: CDR1 SGHTA, CDR2 FQGTGA. Here the CDR3 reads CASSLNLTGLHEKLFF.

The chain carries TRBV6-1 and TRBJ1-5. Germline CDR1 reads MNHNS; CDR2 reads SASEGT. This CDR3 has 16 amino acids. CDR3: CASSEARGFGNQPQHF.

The J gene is TRBJ2-1, the V gene TRBV25-1; TCRdb proposes TRBD1, but this gene call is untestable without DNA. The CDR3 extends over 15 amino acids. Germline-derived CDR1 and CDR2 are MGHDK and SYGVNS. The CDR3 sequence is CASSGNTGGGNEQFF.

V gene TRBV5-1 combines with J gene TRBJ2-1; TCRdb selects TRBD2, and the lack of DNA leaves this call unchecked. Germline CDR1 reads SGHRS; CDR2 reads YFSETQ. The CDR3 runs to 18 residues. This chain's CDR3 is CASSLIQGTSGRDNEQFF.

The chain uses TRBV9 and TRBJ2-1; TCRdb designates TRBD1, a call that cannot be tested without DNA. In germline, CDR1 is SGDLS, CDR2 YYNGEE. This CDR3 has 15 residues. This chain's CDR3 is CASSPRTALYNEQFF.

The rearrangement uses TRBV20-1 and TRBJ2-7. The CDR3 extends over 13 amino acids. The germline V gene has CDR1 DFQATT and CDR2 SNEGSKA (reference sequence). CDR3 loop: CSALPGGSYEQYF.

V gene TRBV5-1 combines with J gene TRBJ1-2; absent DNA, TCRdb's TRBD1 call cannot be checked. There are 18 residues in the CDR3. The germline CDR1 and CDR2 sequences are SGHRS and YFSETQ. CDR3 amino acids: CASRGAGTGQLYSYGYTF.

This chain links TRBV6-6 with TRBJ2-3; without DNA, the TCRdb call of TRBD1 cannot be checked. Germline CDR1 is MNHNY and CDR2 is SVGAGI (reference sequence). The CDR3 runs to 13 residues. CDR3 protein: CASDRGPTDTQYF.

Here the CDR3 reads CASSYSGREYEQYF. The V and J genes are TRBV6-5 and TRBJ2-7; TCRdb returns TRBD2, unconfirmable since there is no DNA. The V gene's germline CDR1 is MNHEY and CDR2 SVGAGI. The CDR3 length is 14 residues.

V gene TRBV2 combines with J gene TRBJ2-3; no DNA is available, so the TRBD2 call from TCRdb remains unchecked. This CDR3 is built from 14 residues. Germline assignment: CDR1 SNHLY and CDR2 FYNNEI. This chain's CDR3 is CASSLTSGRDTQYF.

The chain employs TRBV7-9 and TRBJ1-1. Per germline, CDR1 SEHNR and CDR2 FQNEAQ (reference sequence). The CDR3 consists of 15 residues. The CDR3 protein is CASSLVTGMNTEAFF.

This chain links TRBV20-1 with TRBJ2-5; TCRdb names TRBD1, which stays unverified in the absence of DNA. The CDR3 loop spans 17 amino acids. The V gene's germline CDR1 is DFQATT and CDR2 SNEGSKA (reference sequence). This CDR3 reads CSARGPDKGASQETQYF.

V is TRBV6-5 and J is TRBJ2-7; TCRdb selects TRBD1, and the lack of DNA leaves this call unchecked. Germline CDR1 is MNHEY and CDR2 is SVGAGI. The CDR3 covers 15 residues. The chain's CDR3 is CASSYSFTPTYEQYF.

The rearrangement joins TRBV5-1 to TRBJ1-5. CDR3 length equals 14 residues. From germline, CDR1 is SGHRS and CDR2 YFSETQ. The CDR3 here is CASSLDSTNQPQHF.